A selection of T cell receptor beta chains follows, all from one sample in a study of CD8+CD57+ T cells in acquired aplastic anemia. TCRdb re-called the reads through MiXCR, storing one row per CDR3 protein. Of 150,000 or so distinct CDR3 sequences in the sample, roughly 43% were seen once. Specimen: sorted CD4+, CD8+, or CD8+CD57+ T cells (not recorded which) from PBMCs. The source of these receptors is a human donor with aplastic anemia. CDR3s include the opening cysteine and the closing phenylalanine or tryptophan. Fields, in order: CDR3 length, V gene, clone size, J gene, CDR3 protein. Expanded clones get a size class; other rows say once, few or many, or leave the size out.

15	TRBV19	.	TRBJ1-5	CASARQGRDNQPKHF
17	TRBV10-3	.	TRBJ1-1	CAISAHYGTVVNTEAFF
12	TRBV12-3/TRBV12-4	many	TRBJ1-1	CASNFHRGEAFF
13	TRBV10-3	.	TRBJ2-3	CAISPENTDTQYF
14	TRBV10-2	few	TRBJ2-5	CASRPGQGTETQYF
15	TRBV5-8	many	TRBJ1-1	CASSLRQSMNTEAFF
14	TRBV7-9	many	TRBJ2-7	CASRTGTGNYEQYF
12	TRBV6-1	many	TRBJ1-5	CAVRGSNQPQHF
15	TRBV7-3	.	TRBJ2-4	CASSLKGGAMATQYF
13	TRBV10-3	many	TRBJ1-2	CARSDTGNYGYTF
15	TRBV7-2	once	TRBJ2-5	CASSIVAGGSETQYF
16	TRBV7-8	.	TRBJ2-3	CASSLEAGTAVDTQYF
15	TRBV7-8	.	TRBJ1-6	CASNLLDRNNSPLHF
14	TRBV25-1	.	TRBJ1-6	CASSDPGYNSPLHF
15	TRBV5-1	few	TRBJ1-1	CASSLSRSEGTEAFF
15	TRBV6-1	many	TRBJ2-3	CASRWTGGAKMPQYF
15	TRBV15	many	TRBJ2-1	CATSSRDRALDEQFF
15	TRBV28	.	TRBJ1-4	CASSLYGGGNEKLFF
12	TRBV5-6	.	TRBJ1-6	CASSETNSPLHF
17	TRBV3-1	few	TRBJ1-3	CASSQDAAGRSGNTIYF
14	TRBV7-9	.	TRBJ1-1	CASSLFRGHTEAFF
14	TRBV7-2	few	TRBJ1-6	CASSLLQGRSPLHF
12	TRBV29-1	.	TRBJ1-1	CSVGRGNTEAFF
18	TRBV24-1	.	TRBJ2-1	CATSDPSLTGGLYNEQFF
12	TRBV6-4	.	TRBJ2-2	CASRWGSGELFF
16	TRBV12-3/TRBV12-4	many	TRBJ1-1	CASSRDLGLVDTEAFF
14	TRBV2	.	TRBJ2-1	CASSRDSSYNEQFF
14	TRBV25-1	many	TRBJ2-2	CASRSTGDTGELFF
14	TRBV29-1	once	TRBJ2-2	CSVTDRGNTGELFF
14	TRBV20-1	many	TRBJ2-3	CSAPPGQGTDTQYF
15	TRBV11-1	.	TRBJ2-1	CASSRLALSYNEQFF
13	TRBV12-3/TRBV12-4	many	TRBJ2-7	CASSSIMDPEQYF
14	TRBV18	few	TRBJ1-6	CASSPSGQNSPLHF
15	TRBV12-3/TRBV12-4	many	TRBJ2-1	CATASSGSSYNEQFF
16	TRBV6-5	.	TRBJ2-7	CASSYSMGEASYEQYF
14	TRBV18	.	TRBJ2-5	CASSPNGDQETQYF
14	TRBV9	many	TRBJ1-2	CASSESGTTYGYTF
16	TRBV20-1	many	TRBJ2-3	CSARRGGGFGTDTQYF
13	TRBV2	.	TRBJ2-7	CASYPGGSYEQYF
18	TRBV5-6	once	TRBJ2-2	CASSWVGAAALNTGELFF
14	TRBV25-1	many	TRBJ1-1	CASSEGVRYTEAFF
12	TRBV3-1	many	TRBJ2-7	CASSRDRYEQYF
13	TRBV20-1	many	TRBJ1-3	CSVSRGSGNTIYF
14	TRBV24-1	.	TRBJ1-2	CAASDVDRGYGYTF
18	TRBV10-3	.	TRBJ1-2	CAISDAQDRGLKGYGYTF
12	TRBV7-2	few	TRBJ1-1	CASPDPNTEAFF
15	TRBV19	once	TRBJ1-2	CASSPEHTVGYGYTF